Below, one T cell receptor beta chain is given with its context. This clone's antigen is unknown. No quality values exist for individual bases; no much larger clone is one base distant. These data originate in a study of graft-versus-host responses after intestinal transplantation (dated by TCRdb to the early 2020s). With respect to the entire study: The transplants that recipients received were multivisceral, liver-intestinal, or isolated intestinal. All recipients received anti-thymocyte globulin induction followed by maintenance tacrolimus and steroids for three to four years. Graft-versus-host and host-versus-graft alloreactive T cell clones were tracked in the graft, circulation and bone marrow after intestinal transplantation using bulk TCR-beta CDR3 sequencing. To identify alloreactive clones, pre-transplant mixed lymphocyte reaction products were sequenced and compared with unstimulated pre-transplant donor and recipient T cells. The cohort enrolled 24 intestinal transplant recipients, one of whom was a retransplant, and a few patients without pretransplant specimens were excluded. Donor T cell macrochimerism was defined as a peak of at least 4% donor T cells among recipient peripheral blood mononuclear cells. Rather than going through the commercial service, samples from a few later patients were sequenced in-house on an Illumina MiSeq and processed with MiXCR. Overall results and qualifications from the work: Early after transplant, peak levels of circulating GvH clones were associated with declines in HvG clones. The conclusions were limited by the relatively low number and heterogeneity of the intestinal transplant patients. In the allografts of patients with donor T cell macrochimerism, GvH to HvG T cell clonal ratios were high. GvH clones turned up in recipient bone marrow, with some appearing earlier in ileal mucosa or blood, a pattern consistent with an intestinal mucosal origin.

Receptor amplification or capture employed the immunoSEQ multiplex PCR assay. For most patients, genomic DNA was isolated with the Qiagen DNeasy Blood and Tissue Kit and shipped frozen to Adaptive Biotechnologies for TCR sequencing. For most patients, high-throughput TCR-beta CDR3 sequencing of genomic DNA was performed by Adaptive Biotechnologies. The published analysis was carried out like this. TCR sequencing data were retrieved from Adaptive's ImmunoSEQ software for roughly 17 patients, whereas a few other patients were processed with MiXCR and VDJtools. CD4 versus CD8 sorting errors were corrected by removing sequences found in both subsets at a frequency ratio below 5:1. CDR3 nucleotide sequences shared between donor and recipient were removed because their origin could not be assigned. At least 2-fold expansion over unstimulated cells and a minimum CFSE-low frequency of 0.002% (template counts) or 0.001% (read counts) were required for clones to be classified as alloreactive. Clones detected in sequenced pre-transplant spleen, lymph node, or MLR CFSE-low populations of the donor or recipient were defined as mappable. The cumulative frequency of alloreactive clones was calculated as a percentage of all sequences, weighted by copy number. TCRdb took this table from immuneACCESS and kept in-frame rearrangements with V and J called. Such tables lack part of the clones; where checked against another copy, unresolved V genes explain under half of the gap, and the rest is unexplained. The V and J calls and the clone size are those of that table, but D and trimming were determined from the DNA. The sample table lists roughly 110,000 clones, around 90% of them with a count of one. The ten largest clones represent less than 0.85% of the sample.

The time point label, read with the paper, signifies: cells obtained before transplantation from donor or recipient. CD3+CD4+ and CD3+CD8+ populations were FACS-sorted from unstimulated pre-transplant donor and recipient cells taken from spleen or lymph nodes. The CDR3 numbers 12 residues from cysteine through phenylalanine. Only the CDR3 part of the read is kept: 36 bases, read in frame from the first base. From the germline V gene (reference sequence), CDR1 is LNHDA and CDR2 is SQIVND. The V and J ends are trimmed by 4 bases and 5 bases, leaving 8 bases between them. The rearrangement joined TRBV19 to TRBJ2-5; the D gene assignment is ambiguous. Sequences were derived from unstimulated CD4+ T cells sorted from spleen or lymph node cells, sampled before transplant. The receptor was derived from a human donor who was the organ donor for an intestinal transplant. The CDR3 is CASSRQSETQYF. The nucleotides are TGTGCCAGTAGTAGACAATCTGAGACCCAGTACTTC.